One sample yielded the 21 T cell receptor beta chains listed below, sequenced in a study of Ad26.COV2.S vaccination and SARS-CoV-2 variants. The assay was immunoSEQ multiplex PCR, and TCRdb's table has in-frame clones only and misses some. The sample has about 410,000 clones, approximately 92% seen once. Treatment given: roughly 18 received Ad26.COV2.S at low or high dose, single or two shots; about 5 received placebo; per-sample allocation not given. Sample collection was performed on day 63 after the first vaccine or placebo injection. This material consisted of peripheral blood, taken in a trial of Ad26.COV2.S vaccine versus placebo. The receptors shown here come from a person aged 18 to 59 who received the Ad26.COV2.S COVID-19 vaccine or a placebo.

The chain has TRBV30 and TRBJ1-6; TRBD1 might be the D (5 bases). From germline, CDR1 is GTSNPN and CDR2 SVGIG (reference sequence). Trimming removed 4 bases from V and 2 bases from J, with 6 bases in between. There are 13 residues in the CDR3. The CDR3 region is CAWKGPYNSPLHF. The CDR3 nucleotides are TGTGCCTGGAAGGGACCCTATAATTCACCCCTCCACTTT. Together with reference TRBV30 and TRBJ1-6, the CDR3 gives the full variable domain: SQTIHQWPATLVQPVGSPLSLECTVEGTSNPNLYWYRQAAGRGLQLLFYSVGIGQISSEVPQNLSASRPQDRQFILSSKKLLLSDSGFYLCAWKGPYNSPLHFGNGTRLTVT.

The chain couples TRBV7-2 to TRBJ1-5; the D gene is possibly TRBD1 (5 bases). This CDR3 is built from 16 residues. Trimming took 1 base from V and 2 from J, leaving 12 bases between them. Germline V gene data show CDR1 as SGHTA and CDR2 as FQGNSA. CDR3 in amino acids: CASSLVSGRGNQPQHF. DNA of the CDR3: TGTGCCAGCAGCTTAGTTTCAGGGAGGGGCAATCAGCCCCAGCATTTT.

The chain uses TRBV19 and TRBJ2-5, with 9 bases matching TRBD1. The CDR3 is 14 residues long. Per the germline V gene, CDR1 is LNHDA and CDR2 is SQIVND (reference sequence). V shed 7 bases and J 3 bases; nucleotides not matched to a gene: 6. CDR3 nucleotide sequence: TGTGCCAGTACCTTGGGACAGGGCGAAGAGACCCAGTACTTC. Translation gives CASTLGQGEETQYF.

The chain uses TRBV7-6 and TRBJ2-7; tentatively, D is TRBD1 (5 bases). The CDR3 contains 15 residues. V gave up 5 bases and J gave up 4 bases, with 18 bases separating them. Looked up from germline, CDR1 is SGHVS and CDR2 is FNYEAQ. The CDR3 coding sequence is TGTGCCAGCAGCAAAGACAGAAGCCATTCTTACGAGCAGTACTTC. It encodes CASSKDRSHSYEQYF. The variable domain in full, completed from reference TRBV7-6 and TRBJ2-7, reads GAGVSQSPRYKVTKRGQDVALRCDPISGHVSLYWYRQALGQGPEFLTYFNYEAQQDKSGLPNDRFSAERPEGSISTLTIQRTEQRDSAMYRCASSKDRSHSYEQYFGPGTRLTVT.

The chain carries TRBV11-2 and TRBJ1-4, with D maybe TRBD1 (5 bases). V gave up 4 bases and J gave up 8 bases, with 14 bases separating them. The CDR3 is 14 residues long. Germline V gene data show CDR1 as SGHAT and CDR2 as FQNNGV. As DNA, the CDR3 is TGTGCCAGCAGCTCCTGGGGCATGCGCGAAAAACTGTTTTTT. Residues: CASSSWGMREKLFF.

The chain couples TRBV27 to TRBJ2-1; TRBD2 might be the D (6 bases). The CDR3 extends over 15 amino acids. The germline gives CDR1 MNHEY, CDR2 SMNVEV (reference sequence). Trimming removed 2 bases at V and 7 bases at J, with 15 bases between. The CDR3 protein is CASSLMRVGGNEQFF. The CDR3 bases are TGTGCCAGCAGTTTAATGCGGGTCGGGGGTAATGAGCAGTTCTTC.

The gene calls are TRBV19 and TRBJ2-7; TRBD1 matches at 9 bases. The germline CDR1 and CDR2 sequences are LNHDA and SQIVND (reference sequence). V lost 9 bases and J lost 5; bases outside the gene matches: 5. This CDR3 is 12 amino acids long. The CDR3 region is CASQDRGNEQYF. As DNA, the CDR3 is TGTGCCAGCCAGGACAGGGGCAACGAGCAGTACTTC.

This rearrangement joins TRBV7-8 to TRBJ1-1; tentative D call: TRBD1 (5 bases). The CDR3 is 15 amino acids. CDR1 and CDR2 from the germline V gene are SGHVS and FQNEAQ. Between the trimmed V and J ends, which lost 0 bases and 4 bases, there was a span of 12 bases. The DNA of the CDR3 is TGTGCCAGCAGCTTAGCGGGGGGTGCGGGCACTGAAGCTTTCTTT. It codes for CASSLAGGAGTEAFF.

Remarks on this clone: Distinct nucleotide sequences in the sample also encode this CDR3. The chain's CDR3 is CASSLVAGPSYNEQFF. The CDR3 DNA reads TGTGCCAGCAGCTTAGTCGCGGGGCCCTCCTACAATGAGCAGTTCTTC. The chain recombines TRBV7-2 with TRBJ2-1; D is possibly TRBD2 (6 bases). Trimming stripped 1 base from V and 0 bases from J, with 10 bases between. Germline CDR1 reads SGHTA; CDR2 reads FQGNSA. The CDR3 has 16 residues.

In this sample, this clone turned up once. The CDR3 nucleotides are TGTGCCAGCAGCTTATCGACGGGGGCCACCACAGATACGCAGTATTTT. It codes for CASSLSTGATTDTQYF. The V gene is TRBV13, the J gene TRBJ2-3; D tentatively reads TRBD1 or TRBD2 (6 bases each). Germline CDR1 is PRHDT and CDR2 is FYEKMQ (reference sequence). The CDR3 consists of 16 residues. The V gene lost 2 bases and the J gene lost 2 bases, with 14 bases spanning the gap.

This clone was seen just once. V gene TRBV2 combines with J gene TRBJ2-5, with TRBD2 matching 9 bases. The CDR3 extends over 13 amino acids. With 7 bases clipped from V and 5 bases from J, the junction kept 5 bases outside the gene matches. The germline gives CDR1 SNHLY, CDR2 FYNNEI. DNA for the CDR3: TGTGCCAGCAAAGGGCTAGCGGGGGAGACCCAGTACTTC. This translates into CASKGLAGETQYF. Full variable domain (rest looked up from reference TRBV2 and TRBJ2-5): EPEVTQTPSHQVTQMGQEVILRCVPISNHLYFYWYRQILGQKVEFLVSFYNNEISEKSEIFDDQFSVERPDGSNFTLKIRSTKLEDSAMYFCASKGLAGETQYFGPGTRLLVL.

The genes are TRBV28 and TRBJ2-5, with no clear D. The germline CDR1 and CDR2 sequences are MDHEN and SYDVKM. V was pared by 3 bases and J by 5 bases, with 4 bases between. The CDR3 covers 11 residues. The chain's CDR3 is CASSFRETQYF. CDR3 nucleotides: TGTGCCAGCAGTTTTCGGGAGACCCAGTACTTC. Supplemented by reference TRBV28 and TRBJ2-5, the full variable domain reads DVKVTQSSRYLVKRTGEKVFLECVQDMDHENMFWYRQDPGLGLRLIYFSYDVKMKEKGDIPEGYSVSREKKERFSLILESASTNQTSMYLCASSFRETQYFGPGTRLLVL.

The J gene is TRBJ2-7, the V gene TRBV6-6; D not certain. The germline gives CDR1 MNHNY, CDR2 SVGAGI (reference sequence). This CDR3 is 13 amino acids long. V was trimmed by 6 bases and J by 2 bases, leaving 11 bases between them. The CDR3 protein is CASSPGGPYEQYF. DNA for the CDR3: TGTGCCAGCAGCCCCGGTGGGCCCTACGAGCAGTACTTC.

The gene calls are TRBV6-2 or TRBV6-3 and TRBJ2-3, with D unclear. Between the trimmed V and J ends, which lost 0 bases and 2 bases, there was a span of 9 bases. Germline CDR1 MNHEY, CDR2 SVGEGT. This CDR3 comprises 15 residues. CDR3 nucleotides: TGTGCCAGCAGTTACTCGCCACAGATCACAGATACGCAGTATTTT. It translates to CASSYSPQITDTQYF.

The chain recombines TRBV7-9 with TRBJ1-6; TRBD1 matches 7 bases. This CDR3 contains 16 residues. Germline V gene data show CDR1 as SEHNR and CDR2 as FQNEAQ (reference sequence). V gave up 6 bases and J gave up 0 bases; unmatched junction bases: 5. The CDR3 here is CASRPDRDSYNSPLHF. CDR3 nucleotide sequence: TGTGCCAGCAGACCCGACAGGGACTCCTATAATTCACCCCTCCACTTT.

This chain's CDR3 is CASSLQGGGKPQHF. The CDR3 region has the DNA TGTGCCAGCAGCCTACAGGGAGGGGGGAAGCCCCAGCATTTT. This rearrangement joins TRBV3-1 (or the pseudogene TRBV3-2) to TRBJ1-5; D perhaps matches TRBD1 (6 bases). The CDR3 runs to 14 residues. Germline values: CDR1 LGHDT, CDR2 YNNKEL (reference sequence). V lost 4 bases to trimming and J lost 8 bases, with 15 bases between them.

The chain carries TRBV27 and TRBJ2-3; no clear D gene. The CDR3 totals 16 residues. CDR1 is MNHEY, CDR2 SMNVEV, per germline (reference sequence). Trimming took off 2 bases at V and 4 bases at J, with 16 bases between the two ends. The CDR3 region has the DNA TGTGCCAGCAGTTTAGGGCGGACGAATGTCCCAGATACGCAGTATTTT. As protein: CASSLGRTNVPDTQYF.

This chain joins TRBV4-3 and TRBJ1-2; D gene ambiguous. This CDR3 has 16 amino acids. Germline CDR1 and CDR2: LGHNA and YSLEER. Trimming cost V 5 bases and J 0 bases, with 16 bases left between them. CDR3 residues: CASSYIFKGTNYGYTF. DNA of the CDR3: TGCGCCAGCAGCTACATATTCAAGGGAACTAACTATGGCTACACCTTC.

V usage is TRBV27 and J usage is TRBJ2-7; no firm D call. The ends were cut back, 2 bases at V and 0 bases at J, with 14 bases in the middle. CDR1 and CDR2 (germline): MNHEY, SMNVEV (reference sequence). This CDR3 contains 16 residues. The CDR3 DNA reads TGTGCCAGCAGTTTAAAGGCCAGGCCAGACTCCTACGAGCAGTACTTC. This gives the protein CASSLKARPDSYEQYF.

With respect to this clone: A much bigger clone sits one base away, suggesting this may be a read error. This rearrangement joins TRBV6-6 to TRBJ2-7; TRBD1 matches at 8 bases. The CDR3 covers 14 residues. The V and J ends lost 0 bases and 5 bases, in that order; junction bases with no gene match: 3. Germline values: CDR1 MNHNY, CDR2 SVGAGI (reference sequence). The CDR3 DNA reads TGTGCCAGCAGTTACTCGCAGGGGGCCCACGAGCAGTACTTC. Its translation is CASSYSQGAHEQYF.

Here the CDR3 DNA reads TGTGCCAGCAGCTCCCGGAGTAGCGGGGGGCCCTATTACGAGCAGTACTTC. It yields the protein CASSSRSSGGPYYEQYF. The V call is TRBV7-2, the J call TRBJ2-7; 10 bases align to TRBD2. Trimming cost V 4 bases and J 4 bases; bases outside gene matches: 13. Germline V gene sequence: CDR1 SGHTA, CDR2 FQGNSA. CDR3 length equals 17 residues. Variable domain in full (rest from reference TRBV7-2 and TRBJ2-7): GAGVSQSPSNKVTEKGKDVELRCDPISGHTALYWYRQSLGQGLEFLIYFQGNSAPDKSGLPSDRFSAERTGGSVSTLTIQRTQQEDSAVYLCASSSRSSGGPYYEQYFGPGTRLTVT.